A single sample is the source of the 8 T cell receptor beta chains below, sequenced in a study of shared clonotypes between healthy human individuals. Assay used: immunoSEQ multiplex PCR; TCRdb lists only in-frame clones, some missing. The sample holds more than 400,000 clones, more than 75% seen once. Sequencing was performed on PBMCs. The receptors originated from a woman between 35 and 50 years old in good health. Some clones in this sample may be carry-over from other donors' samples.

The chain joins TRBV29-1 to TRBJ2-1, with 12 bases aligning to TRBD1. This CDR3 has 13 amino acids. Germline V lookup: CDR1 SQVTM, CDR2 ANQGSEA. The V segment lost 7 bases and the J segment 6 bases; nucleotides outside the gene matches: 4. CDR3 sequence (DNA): TGCAGCGGGTCGGGACAGGGGGCCAATGAGCAGTTCTTC. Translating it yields CSGSGQGANEQFF.

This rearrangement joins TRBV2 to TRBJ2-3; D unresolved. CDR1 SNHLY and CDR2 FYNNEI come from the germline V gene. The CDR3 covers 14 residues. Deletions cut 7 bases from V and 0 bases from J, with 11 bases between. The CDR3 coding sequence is TGTGCCAGCACGGTCCCGACGAGCACAGATACGCAGTATTTT. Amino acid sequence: CASTVPTSTDTQYF.

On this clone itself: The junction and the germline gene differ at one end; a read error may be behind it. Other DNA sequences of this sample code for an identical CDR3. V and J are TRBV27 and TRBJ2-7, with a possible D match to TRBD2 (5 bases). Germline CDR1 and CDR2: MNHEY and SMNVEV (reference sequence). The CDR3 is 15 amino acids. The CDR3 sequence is CASSPMLASSYEQYF. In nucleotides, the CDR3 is TGCGCCAGCAGCCCCATGCTAGCCAGCTCCTACGAGCAGTACTTC.

The CDR3 loop reads CLAVSSYNEQFF. In DNA, the CDR3 is TGTCTTGCGGTAAGCTCCTACAATGAGCAGTTCTTC. The chain combines TRBV28 with TRBJ2-1; no firm D call. The germline V gene has CDR1 MDHEN and CDR2 SYDVKM. The CDR3 is made up of 12 amino acids.

CDR3: CASSEFISSYNEQFF. CDR3 coding DNA: TGTGCCAGCAGTGAGTTTATAAGCTCCTACAATGAGCAGTTCTTC. The V gene is TRBV25-1, the J gene TRBJ2-1; the D is unclear. Germline CDR1 and CDR2: MGHDK and SYGVNS. The CDR3 covers 15 residues. With 3 bases removed from V and 0 bases from J, the gap between germline ends came to 9 bases.

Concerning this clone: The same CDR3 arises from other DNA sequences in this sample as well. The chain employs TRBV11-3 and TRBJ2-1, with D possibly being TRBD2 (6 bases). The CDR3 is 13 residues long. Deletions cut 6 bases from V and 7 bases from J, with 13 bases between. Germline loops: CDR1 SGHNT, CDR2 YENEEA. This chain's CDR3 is CASSLGGGNEQFF. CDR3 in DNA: TGTGCCAGCAGTTTGGGGGGTGGTAATGAGCAGTTCTTC. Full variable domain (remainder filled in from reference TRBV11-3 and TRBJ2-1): EAGVVQSPRYKIIEKKQPVAFWCNPISGHNTLYWYLQNLGQGPELLIRYENEEAVDDSQLPKDRFSAERLKGVDSTLKIQPAELGDSAVYLCASSLGGGNEQFFGPGTRLTVL.

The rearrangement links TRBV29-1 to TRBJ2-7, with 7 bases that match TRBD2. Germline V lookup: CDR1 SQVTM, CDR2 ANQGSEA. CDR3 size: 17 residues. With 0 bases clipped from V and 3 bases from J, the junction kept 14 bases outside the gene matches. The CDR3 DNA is TGCAGCGTTGAAGACTTAGCCCAACCGGGAGGTTACTACGAGCAGTACTTC. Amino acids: CSVEDLAQPGGYYEQYF.

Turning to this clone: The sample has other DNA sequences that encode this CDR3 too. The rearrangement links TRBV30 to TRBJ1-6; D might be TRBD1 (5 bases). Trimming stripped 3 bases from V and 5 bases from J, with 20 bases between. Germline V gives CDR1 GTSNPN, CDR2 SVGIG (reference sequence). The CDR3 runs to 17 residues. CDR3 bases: TGTGCCTGGAGCGTGATGGGGACGGCCCTGAATAATTCACCCCTCCACTTT. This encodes CAWSVMGTALNNSPLHF.